The 27 T cell receptor beta chains reported below all come from one sample, sequenced in a study of blood T cell repertoires in COVID-19. The repertoire was sequenced with immunoSEQ multiplex PCR; TCRdb's copy has only in-frame clones and lacks some. Of about 100,000 clones listed, more than 70% were seen once; the top ten hold about an eighth. The sequencing sample was made of peripheral blood. These receptors originate from a woman aged 55-69 years in a cohort sampled during active or convalescent COVID-19.

This clone was counted once. This chain joins TRBV20-1 and TRBJ2-3; 10 bases agree with TRBD2. With 3 bases clipped from V and 1 base from J, the junction kept 7 bases outside the gene matches. The CDR3 spans 16 residues. In germline, CDR1 is DFQATT, CDR2 SNEGSKA (reference sequence). CDR3 residues: CSASPRLAGRTDTQYF. DNA for the CDR3: TGCAGTGCTAGTCCCCGACTAGCGGGCCGCACAGATACGCAGTATTTT.

This rearrangement joins TRBV6-5 to TRBJ1-1; D gene uncertain. Trimming pared 8 bases from V and 10 bases from J, leaving 17 bases between. Germline CDR1 MNHEY, CDR2 SVGAGI. The CDR3 extends over 12 amino acids. CDR3 sequence (DNA): TGTGCCAGCCTGACCCTTAGACTCCTAGCTTTCTTT. Its translation is CASLTLRLLAFF.

V is TRBV30 and J is TRBJ2-5; D possibly corresponds to TRBD2 (6 bases). Per the germline V gene, CDR1 is GTSNPN and CDR2 is SVGIG (reference sequence). V lost 0 bases and J 4 bases, leaving 15 bases between the germline ends. This CDR3 has 15 residues. CDR3 in DNA: TGTGCCTGGAGTGTAATACCGGGGGTATCAGAGACCCAGTACTTC. This gives the protein CAWSVIPGVSETQYF. Full variable domain (outside the CDR3, taken from reference TRBV30 and TRBJ2-5): SQTIHQWPATLVQPVGSPLSLECTVEGTSNPNLYWYRQAAGRGLQLLFYSVGIGQISSEVPQNLSASRPQDRQFILSSKKLLLSDSGFYLCAWSVIPGVSETQYFGPGTRLLVL.

The chain joins TRBV6-5 to TRBJ1-4, with 7 nucleotides matching TRBD1. The CDR3 runs to 14 residues. Germline CDR1 MNHEY, CDR2 SVGAGI. V shed 6 bases, J shed 7 bases, and the junction held 8 bases outside the gene matches. Written as DNA, the CDR3 is TGTGCCAGCAGCTCAGGGGGTACAAGTGAAAAACTGTTTTTT. Translating it yields CASSSGGTSEKLFF.

The chain links TRBV29-1 to TRBJ2-5; D is perhaps TRBD1 (5 bases). Per germline, CDR1 SQVTM and CDR2 ANQGSEA. The V end lost 8 bases, the J end lost 2 bases, and 9 bases lay between the germline ends. CDR3 size: 11 residues. This CDR3 is CSSRQQETQYF. The CDR3 DNA reads as TGCAGCTCCCGACAGCAAGAGACCCAGTACTTC.

This clone was counted only a few times. The chain uses TRBV5-3 and TRBJ1-6; 11 positions match TRBD1. TRBV5-3 has ORF status, its function being uncertain. V lost 3 bases and J lost 6; bases outside the gene matches: 11. The CDR3 runs 18 residues. CDR3 in amino acids: CARSCNGQGAPCNSPLHF. The CDR3 bases are TGTGCCAGAAGCTGTAACGGACAGGGGGCGCCCTGTAATTCACCCCTCCACTTT.

J is TRBJ2-6 and V is TRBV7-9; D call uncertain. Trimming left V 2 bases short and J 10 bases short, with 9 bases between. This CDR3 spans 13 amino acids. Germline CDR1 and CDR2: SEHNR and FQNEAQ (reference sequence). The CDR3 region has the DNA TGTGCCAGCAGCTTACGCGCGGAAAACGTCCTGACTTTC. Protein sequence: CASSLRAENVLTF.

This chain connects TRBV19 to TRBJ1-2, with 7 bases that match TRBD1. Germline V gene sequence: CDR1 LNHDA, CDR2 SQIVND (reference sequence). CDR3 length: 15 residues. The V and J ends lost 5 bases and 4 bases, in that order; junction bases with no gene match: 10. CDR3 sequence (DNA): TGTGCCAGTAGTTTTTCCGGGACAGAGTTCTATGGCTACACCTTC. This encodes CASSFSGTEFYGYTF.

This clone was seen just once. The chain combines TRBV28 with TRBJ1-2, with D unresolved. The CDR3 length is 14 residues. Trimming took off 4 bases at V and 4 bases at J, with 13 bases between the two ends. Germline CDR1 reads MDHEN; CDR2 reads SYDVKM. The CDR3 protein is CASSSLGSSYGYTF. The DNA of the CDR3 is TGTGCCAGCAGTTCCCTCGGGAGTAGCTATGGCTACACCTTC.

The chain has TRBV5-4 and TRBJ1-1; 7 positions agree with TRBD1. V lost 4 bases, J lost 5 bases, and 8 bases stayed unmatched. The CDR3 length is 14 residues. Germline-derived CDR1 and CDR2 are SGHNT and YYREEE (reference sequence). CDR3 sequence (DNA): TGTGCCAGCAGCGAGACAGGGAGGTGGACTGAAGCTTTCTTT. The encoded protein is CASSETGRWTEAFF.

The genes are TRBV28 and TRBJ2-7, with 8 bases that match TRBD2. The CDR3 spans 12 residues. The junction had 2 bases not matched to a gene; V was cut back by 4 bases and J by 6 bases. Germline V gene lookup returns CDR1 MDHEN and CDR2 SYDVKM. The CDR3 DNA reads as TGTGCCAGCAGTTGGGGGACTAGCGAGCAGTACTTC. Translation gives CASSWGTSEQYF. The full variable domain, completed using reference TRBV28 and TRBJ2-7, is DVKVTQSSRYLVKRTGEKVFLECVQDMDHENMFWYRQDPGLGLRLIYFSYDVKMKEKGDIPEGYSVSREKKERFSLILESASTNQTSMYLCASSWGTSEQYFGPGTRLTVT.

This clone has a handful of counts. J is TRBJ1-5 and V is TRBV6-5; the match to TRBD1 covers 7 bases. The CDR3 runs 14 residues. V lost 5 bases to trimming and J lost 2 bases; unmatched junction nucleotides: 3. Germline V lookup: CDR1 MNHEY, CDR2 SVGAGI. Here the CDR3 DNA reads TGTGCCAGCAGTAGGGGGCGAGGCAATCAGCCCCAGCATTTT. It codes for CASSRGRGNQPQHF.

For the CDR3, the DNA is TGTGCCAGCGGGAGGGGCACTGAAGCTTTCTTT. Protein sequence: CASGRGTEAFF. The chain employs TRBV12-3 or TRBV12-4 and TRBJ1-1, with TRBD1 as a possible D gene (5 bases). Trimming shortened V by 8 bases and J by 4 bases, and 8 bases separated the two germline ends. This CDR3 region has 11 residues.

The chain links TRBV7-3 to TRBJ1-5, with unresolved D. The V gene's germline CDR1 is SGHTA and CDR2 FQGTGA. The CDR3 runs to 14 residues. Between the trimmed V and J ends, which lost 2 bases and 5 bases, there was a span of 10 bases. CDR3 in DNA: TGTGCCAGCAGCTTAGGCCAAACCCATCAGCCCCAGCATTTT. Its translation: CASSLGQTHQPQHF.

The chain employs TRBV28 and TRBJ2-1; 10 bases are shared with TRBD2. V lost 7 bases, J lost 2 bases, and 2 bases stayed unmatched. The CDR3 contains 14 residues. Germline-derived CDR1 and CDR2 are MDHEN and SYDVKM. The CDR3 sequence: CASKRGGTYNEQFF. Here the CDR3 DNA reads TGTGCCAGCAAGCGGGGGGGAACCTACAATGAGCAGTTCTTC.

This chain links TRBV5-4 with TRBJ1-6, with 7 bases aligning to TRBD1. CDR1 and CDR2 (germline): SGHNT, YYREEE (reference sequence). V shed 4 bases and J 10 bases; nucleotides not matched to a gene: 14. CDR3 length: 16 amino acids. For the CDR3, the DNA is TGTGCCAGCAGCCTCGGCCCGGGACAGTTGACCTCACCCCTCCACTTT. It is translated as CASSLGPGQLTSPLHF.

The V and J genes are TRBV5-1 and TRBJ1-1; TRBD1 matches 7 bases. This CDR3 has 15 amino acids. Trimming took 4 bases from V and 1 from J; bases not matched to a gene: 7. CDR1 and CDR2 from the germline V gene are SGHRS and YFSETQ. As DNA, the CDR3 is TGCGCCAGCAGCCCGCAAGGGGGCCCGAACACTGAAGCTTTCTTT. As protein: CASSPQGGPNTEAFF.

V gene TRBV30 combines with J gene TRBJ1-1, with D maybe TRBD1 (5 bases). Trimming pared 5 bases from V and 1 base from J, leaving 11 bases between. Germline V gene sequence: CDR1 GTSNPN, CDR2 SVGIG (reference sequence). This CDR3 spans 13 amino acids. CDR3 coding DNA: TGTGCCTGGCGTGGACAACCGAACACTGAAGCTTTCTTT. Residues: CAWRGQPNTEAFF. The complete variable domain, with remaining parts taken from reference TRBV30 and TRBJ1-1, reads SQTIHQWPATLVQPVGSPLSLECTVEGTSNPNLYWYRQAAGRGLQLLFYSVGIGQISSEVPQNLSASRPQDRQFILSSKKLLLSDSGFYLCAWRGQPNTEAFFGQGTRLTVV.

This clone came up a few times. This chain links TRBV7-9 with TRBJ2-7; D is perhaps TRBD1 (5 bases). CDR3 length: 14 amino acids. The germline gives CDR1 SEHNR, CDR2 FQNEAQ (reference sequence). Between the trimmed V and J ends, which lost 1 base and 3 bases, there was a span of 10 bases. For the CDR3, the DNA is TGTGCCAGCAGCTTAGGGCAGGGCCGCTACGAGCAGTACTTC. Its protein product is CASSLGQGRYEQYF.

This sequence joins TRBV10-3 and TRBJ2-5; 8 positions agree with TRBD1. This CDR3 contains 15 residues. Germline values: CDR1 ENHRY, CDR2 SYGVKD. J was trimmed by 3 bases and V by 1 base; bases with no gene match: 4. The CDR3 DNA sequence: TGTGCCATCAGTGAGTTGTCAGGGGGCAAAGAGACCCAGTACTTC. It codes for CAISELSGGKETQYF.

The gene calls are TRBV4-1 and TRBJ2-3, with 10 bases aligning to TRBD2. V dropped 2 bases and J dropped 4; count of bases not matched to a gene: 9. The CDR3 runs 17 residues. Germline lookup yields CDR1 MGHRA and CDR2 YSYEKL. The CDR3 here is CASSQPRSGRGADTQYF. In DNA, the CDR3 is TGCGCCAGCAGCCAACCTAGGAGCGGGAGGGGCGCAGATACGCAGTATTTT.

The CDR3 spells CASSTVQQGSYEQYF. In nucleotides, the CDR3 is TGTGCCAGTAGTACCGTCCAACAGGGCTCCTACGAGCAGTACTTC. V and J are TRBV19 and TRBJ2-7, with a possible D match to TRBD1 (6 bases). Between the trimmed V and J ends, which lost 4 bases and 0 bases, there was a span of 13 bases. Germline V lookup: CDR1 LNHDA, CDR2 SQIVND (reference sequence). The CDR3 is 15 amino acids.

The gene calls are TRBV6-2 or TRBV6-3 and TRBJ2-5, with TRBD2 identical over 12 bases. The trim removed 0 bases at V and 7 bases at J, leaving 12 bases unmatched. Germline values: CDR1 MNHEY, CDR2 SVGEGT. The CDR3 extends over 18 amino acids. The CDR3 nucleotides read TGTGCCAGCAGTTACTCTGGGCCGACTAGCGGGAGTAGAGTGACCCAGTACTTC. It is translated as CASSYSGPTSGSRVTQYF.

V and J are TRBV29-1 and TRBJ2-4, with D possibly matching TRBD2 (6 bases). The germline gives CDR1 SQVTM, CDR2 ANQGSEA. The CDR3 runs to 12 residues. V was trimmed by 6 bases and J by 7 bases, leaving 13 bases between them. CDR3 amino acids: CSVGSGLNIQYF. CDR3 bases: TGCAGCGTCGGATCGGGACTTAACATTCAGTACTTC.

The J gene is TRBJ2-3, the V gene TRBV5-4; TRBD2 matches 16 bases. The germline CDR1 and CDR2 sequences are SGHNT and YYREEE (reference sequence). There are 19 residues in the CDR3. V shed 7 bases, J shed 4 bases, and the junction held 15 bases outside the gene matches. Here the CDR3 DNA reads TGTGCCAGCGCCCGCATCCCGGGACTAGCGGGAGGGCGCTCAGATACGCAGTATTTT. Translating gives CASARIPGLAGGRSDTQYF.

This chain joins TRBV5-1 and TRBJ1-1; 8 positions match TRBD1. Germline V gene data show CDR1 as SGHRS and CDR2 as YFSETQ. The CDR3 contains 14 residues. After removal of 6 bases from V and 4 bases from J, the junction contained 8 bases not matched to a gene. CDR3 amino acids: CASNLQQGGTEAFF. As DNA, the CDR3 is TGCGCCAGCAACTTACAACAGGGGGGCACTGAAGCTTTCTTT.

This clone was detected a few times. This chain links TRBV28 with TRBJ1-5; no clear D gene. CDR1 is MDHEN, CDR2 SYDVKM, per germline. CDR3 size: 15 residues. The V gene lost 6 bases and the J gene lost 0 bases, with 12 bases spanning the gap. This CDR3 is CASSMGRYSNQPQHF. The CDR3, as DNA: TGTGCCAGCAGCATGGGCAGGTATAGCAATCAGCCCCAGCATTTT.